This TCR beta chain stems from a study of regulatory T cells in long-lasting Graves disease. Whole-study results and caveats: Sample size, which was small, may have reduced accuracy.

This clonotype was seen ten or more times. The antigen remains undetermined. Germline V gene data show CDR1 as MDHEN and CDR2 as SYDVKM. The CDR3 has 14 residues. With 8 bases clipped from V and 6 bases from J, the junction kept 9 bases outside the gene matches. Researchers made TCR beta libraries by using iRepertoire HTBI primers and running Arm-PCR on CDR3 regions. TCRdb recomputed calls from the multiplex PCR reads with MiXCR, one row per CDR3 protein. The sample includes roughly 400,000 distinct CDR3 sequences, over 14% of them seen just once. Specified time point: newly diagnosed GD, antithyroid drugs for less than 3 months. Scientists built the TCR library using RNA that was extracted from PBMCs. These same data were also listed under a study on T cells in Graves' hyperthyroidism and ophthalmopathy. As reported in that work: Expanded thyroid clonotypes (above 0.001) were mostly also found in blood.

Material: peripheral blood mononuclear cells (PBMCs), obtained at new diagnosis, from a patient treated with antithyroid drugs. V gene TRBV28 combines with J gene TRBJ2-3; TRBD1 aligns across 9 bases. The sequence was obtained from a woman between 40 and 55 years old with Graves disease. Here the CDR3 DNA reads TGTGCCAGCGGAAAGGACAGGGGCGGGGATACGCAGTATTTT. This translates into CASGKDRGGDTQYF.